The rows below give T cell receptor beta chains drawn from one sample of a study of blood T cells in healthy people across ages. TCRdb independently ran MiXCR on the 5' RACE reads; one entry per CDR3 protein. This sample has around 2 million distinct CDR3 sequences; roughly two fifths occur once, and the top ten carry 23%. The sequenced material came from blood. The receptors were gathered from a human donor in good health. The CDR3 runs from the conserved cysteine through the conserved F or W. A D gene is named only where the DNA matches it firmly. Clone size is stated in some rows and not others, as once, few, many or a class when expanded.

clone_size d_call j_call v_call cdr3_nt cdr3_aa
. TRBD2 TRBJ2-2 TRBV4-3 TGCGCCAGCAGCCAATCTAGCGGGGCCCCGGAGGACACCGGGGAGCTGTTTTTT CASSQSSGAPEDTGELFF
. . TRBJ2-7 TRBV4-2 TGTGCCAGCAGCCAAGGCAGACTCCCCCCCACCGAGCAGTACTTC CASSQGRLPPTEQYF
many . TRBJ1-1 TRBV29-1 TGCAGCGTTGTGGCAGGGAACACTGAAGCTTTCTTT CSVVAGNTEAFF
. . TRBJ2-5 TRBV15 TGTGCCACCAGCAGAGATATTTTGAGACAAGAGACCCAGTACTTC CATSRDILRQETQYF
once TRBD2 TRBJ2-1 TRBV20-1 TGCAGTGCTAACCGCCTAGCGGCTGACTCCTACACTGAGCAGTTCTTC CSANRLAADSYTEQFF
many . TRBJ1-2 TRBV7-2 TGTGCCAGCAGTTGCCTGACATGCGGCTATGGCTACACCTTC CASSCLTCGYGYTF
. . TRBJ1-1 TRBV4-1 TGCGCCAGCAGCCAACCCCGGCCGGTGAACACTGAAGCTTTCTTT CASSQPRPVNTEAFF
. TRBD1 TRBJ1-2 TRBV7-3 TGTGTCAGCAGCCCCCAGGGGGCGATGGGCTATGGCTACACCTTC CVSSPQGAMGYGYTF
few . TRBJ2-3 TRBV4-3 TGCGCCAGCAGCCCACAAGGCACACCTAATACGCAGTATTTT CASSPQGTPNTQYF
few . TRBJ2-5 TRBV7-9 TGTGCCAGCAGCTTACCACGGAACCAAGAGACCCAGTACTTC CASSLPRNQETQYF
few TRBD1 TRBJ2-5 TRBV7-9 TGTGCCAGCAGCCCCTATGGGACAGCCCAAGAGACCCAGTACTTC CASSPYGTAQETQYF
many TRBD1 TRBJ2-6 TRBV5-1 TGCGCCAGCAGCACAATGACAGGGGGAGTCTCTGGGGCCAACGTCCTGACTTTC CASSTMTGGVSGANVLTF
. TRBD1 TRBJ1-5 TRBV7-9 TGTGCCAGCAGCCCTACAGGGGGCGTTGGGCAGCCCCAGCATTTT CASSPTGGVGQPQHF
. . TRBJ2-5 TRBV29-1 TGCAGCGCGAAACAGGGACGGGAGACCCAGTACTTC CSAKQGRETQYF
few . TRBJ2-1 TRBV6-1 TGTGCCAGCAGTGAGTTGAGGGGGTCCTACAATGAGCAGTTCTTC CASSELRGSYNEQFF
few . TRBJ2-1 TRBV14 TGTGCCAGCAGCCAAGTGAAGGGAGAAGCCTCGTGGCCTGAGCAGTTCTTC CASSQVKGEASWPEQFF
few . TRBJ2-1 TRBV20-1 TGCAGTGCTAGAAATAGTTATGAGCAGTTCTTC CSARNSYEQFF
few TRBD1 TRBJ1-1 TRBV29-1 TGCAGCGTTGATAAGACAGGGGGAGAAGCTTTCTTT CSVDKTGGEAFF
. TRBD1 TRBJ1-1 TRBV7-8 TGTGCCAGCAGCCACGACCGGGACAGGGAAGCTTTCTTT CASSHDRDREAFF
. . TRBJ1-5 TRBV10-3 TGTGCCATCAGTGACGGAAATCAGCCCCAGCATTTT CAISDGNQPQHF
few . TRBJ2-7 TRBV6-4 TGTGCCAGCAGTGAAGGCCATGGGGTCTACGAGCAGTACTTC CASSEGHGVYEQYF